Listed below are T cell receptor beta chains from one sample, sequenced in a study of OX40 agonist ivuxolimab in advanced cancers. Repertoires were generated with immunoSEQ multiplex PCR, while TCRdb's copy carries only in-frame clones and drops some. In the table there are 60,000 to 85,000 clones, over 80% of which are singletons. Material: CD4+ or CD8+ T cells sorted from blood, obtained in a trial of the OX40 agonist ivuxolimab. All receptors derive from an adult with an advanced solid tumor such as melanoma, head and neck, liver or kidney cancer. The CDR3 runs from the conserved cysteine through the conserved F or W. Each record gives: CDR3 protein, CDR3 DNA, D gene, J gene, V gene, clone size. D genes are given only for firm matches. Not all rows give a size; the values are once, few, many and, for expanded clones, a class.

CASSLRRGGLYEQYF,TGTGCCAGCAGCCTCCGACGAGGGGGGCTCTACGAGCAGTACTTC,NA,TRBJ2-7,TRBV5-1,NA
CASSMRGSSNQPQHF,TGTGCCAGTAGTATGAGAGGTTCTAGCAATCAGCCCCAGCATTTT,NA,TRBJ1-5,TRBV19,NA
CASKTVGIGTQYF,TGTGCCTCCAAGACAGTCGGGATCGGAACCCAGTACTTC,NA,TRBJ2-5,TRBV30,few
CASSLSVLADSNTGELFF,TGTGCCAGCAGCCTATCGGTACTAGCGGATTCCAACACCGGGGAGCTGTTTTTT,TRBD2,TRBJ2-2,TRBV11-2,NA
CASGQGNYGYTF,TGCGCCAGCGGCCAGGGGAACTATGGCTACACCTTC,NA,TRBJ1-2,TRBV10-1,NA
CASRILPGIAYEQFF,TGTGCCAGCAGGATTCTACCGGGGATAGCATATGAGCAGTTCTTC,NA,TRBJ2-1,TRBV21-1,NA
CASSRTSGPYEQYF,TGTGCCAGCAGCCGGACTAGCGGGCCCTACGAGCAGTACTTC,TRBD2,TRBJ2-7,TRBV5-4,few
CASSIDQQSPQPQHF,TGTGCCAGTAGTATAGATCAACAGAGCCCCCAGCCCCAGCATTTT,NA,TRBJ1-5,TRBV19,NA
CASSYSPQSQGYGYTF,TGTGCCAGCAGTTACTCACCCCAGAGCCAGGGCTACGGCTACACCTTC,NA,TRBJ1-2,TRBV6-6,once
CASSQGKDTEAFF,TGCGCCAGCTCGCAGGGAAAGGACACTGAAGCTTTCTTT,NA,TRBJ1-1,TRBV5-1,NA
CASSAGLLENGVF,TGCGCCAGCAGTGCCGGGTTACTTGAGAACGGGGTCTTC,NA,TRBJ2-1,TRBV10-2,NA
CASSLGSRTQYF,TGTGCCAGCAGCTTAGGGTCCCGGACCCAGTACTTC,NA,TRBJ2-5,TRBV7-2,few
CASSRLSYSALLGNTIYF,TGTGCCAGCAGCCGCCTCAGCTATTCGGCCCTGTTGGGAAACACCATATATTTT,NA,TRBJ1-3,TRBV11-2,NA
CASSFSSGGDIQYF,TGTGCCAGCAGCTTTTCTAGCGGGGGGGACATTCAGTACTTC,TRBD2,TRBJ2-4,TRBV7-9,NA
CASSTVAGNTGELFF,TGCGCCAGCAGCACCGTAGCGGGGAACACCGGGGAGCTGTTTTTT,TRBD2,TRBJ2-2,TRBV5-1,NA
CASLPNATNEKLFF,TGTGCCAGCCTTCCAAATGCAACTAATGAAAAACTGTTTTTT,NA,TRBJ1-4,TRBV21-1,NA
CASSLEAGGTDTQYF,TGTGCCAGCAGCTTAGAGGCGGGGGGGACAGATACGCAGTATTTT,TRBD2,TRBJ2-3,TRBV7-2,NA
CASSGNVGQPQHF,TGTGCCAGCAGCGGGAACGTTGGACAGCCCCAGCATTTT,NA,TRBJ1-5,TRBV7-6,NA
CASSLPGGYEKLFF,TGTGCCAGCAGTTTACCAGGGGGCTATGAAAAACTGTTTTTT,TRBD1,TRBJ1-4,TRBV28,NA
CASSLSWSREQYF,TGTGCCAGCAGCTTAAGTTGGTCGAGGGAGCAGTACTTC,NA,TRBJ2-7,TRBV11-2,NA
CSGGGTEAFF,TGCAGCGGCGGGGGCACTGAAGCTTTCTTT,NA,TRBJ1-1,TRBV29-1,NA
CATSRDPGQGYGYTF,TGTGCCACCAGCAGAGACCCCGGGCAGGGGTATGGCTACACCTTC,NA,TRBJ1-2,TRBV15,NA
CASSIRSSGRAVGNEQFF,TGTGCCAGTAGTATACGTAGTAGCGGGAGGGCCGTAGGCAATGAGCAGTTCTTC,TRBD2,TRBJ2-1,TRBV19,NA
CASSQGVYSSYEQYF,TGTGCCAGCAGCCAAGGAGTCTACAGCTCCTACGAGCAGTACTTC,NA,TRBJ2-7,TRBV14,once
CATETLAGHSHNEQFF,TGTGCCACGGAGACCCTCGCGGGACATAGCCACAATGAGCAGTTCTTC,NA,TRBJ2-1,TRBV7-9,few
CASSAGTGGDNEQFF,TGTGCCAGCAGTGCCGGGACAGGGGGGGACAATGAGCAGTTCTTC,TRBD1,TRBJ2-1,TRBV2,NA
CASSLINGYGYTF,TGTGCCAGCAGCTTAATTAATGGATATGGCTACACCTTC,NA,TRBJ1-2,TRBV5-6,few
CASSLEWGSTDTQYF,TGCGCCAGCAGCTTGGAGTGGGGAAGCACAGATACGCAGTATTTT,NA,TRBJ2-3,TRBV5-1,NA
CASRDRDQSYEQYF,TGTGCCAGCAGGGACCGGGATCAGTCGTACGAGCAGTACTTC,NA,TRBJ2-7,TRBV5-4,NA
CASSLAQGQTGNTIYF,TGTGCCAGCAGCTTAGCGCAAGGGCAGACTGGAAACACCATATATTTT,NA,TRBJ1-3,TRBV7-2,NA
CASIGRVTGELFF,TGTGCCAGTATCGGCAGGGTCACCGGGGAGCTGTTTTTT,NA,TRBJ2-2,TRBV19,NA
CASSPAGPLTDTQYF,TGTGCCAGCAGCCCAGCGGGGCCACTCACAGATACGCAGTATTTT,TRBD2,TRBJ2-3,TRBV5-6,NA
CASSMLGAGGRFPYNEQFF,TGTGCCAGTAGTATGCTCGGAGCGGGGGGCCGATTTCCTTACAATGAGCAGTTCTTC,TRBD2,TRBJ2-1,TRBV19,NA